A selection of T cell receptor beta chains follows, all from one sample in a study of shared clonotypes between healthy human individuals. The assay was immunoSEQ multiplex PCR, and TCRdb's table has in-frame clones only and misses some. The sample lists about 2 million clones; 85% to 95% were seen once. Sequencing used naive CD4+ T cells sorted from blood. These receptors all stem from a man aged 18 to 30 in good health. CDR3s include the opening cysteine and the closing phenylalanine or tryptophan. D genes are given only for firm matches. Part of the rows lack a size; the others show once, few, many or a class for expanded clones.

cdr3_length d_call j_call v_call clone_size cdr3_aa cdr3_nt
14 TRBD1 TRBJ2-7 TRBV2 NA CASSEGTGRYEQYF TGTGCCAGCAGTGAAGGGACAGGGCGTTACGAGCAGTACTTC
17 NA TRBJ1-2 TRBV4-3 once CASSQDLSGGLLYGYTF TGCGCCAGCAGCCAAGATCTCTCGGGCGGGCTCCTTTATGGCTACACCTTC
14 NA TRBJ1-4 TRBV18 NA CASSPPGKGEKLFF TGTGCCAGCTCACCACCGGGCAAAGGAGAAAAACTGTTTTTT
15 TRBD2 TRBJ2-1 TRBV5-1 NA CASSYTSGGYNEQFF TGCGCCAGCAGCTATACTAGCGGAGGGTACAATGAGCAGTTCTTC
15 NA TRBJ2-7 TRBV23-1 NA CASSQVNRVGDEQYF TGCGCCAGCAGTCAAGTTAACAGGGTTGGCGACGAGCAGTACTTC
16 TRBD1 TRBJ2-5 TRBV2 NA CASSLRTGSVLETQYF TGTGCCAGCAGTCTACGGACAGGGTCGGTCTTAGAGACCCAGTACTTC
16 NA TRBJ2-7 TRBV28 NA CASSTPSAGLSYEQYF TGTGCCAGCAGTACCCCTAGCGCAGGGCTCTCCTACGAGCAGTACTTC
14 NA TRBJ2-2 TRBV9 NA CASSLRGVTGELFF TGTGCCAGCAGCTTAAGAGGAGTCACCGGGGAGCTGTTTTTT
13 NA TRBJ1-1 TRBV10-1 NA CASSELRRAEAFF TGCGCCAGCAGTGAGCTCAGGCGAGCTGAAGCTTTCTTT
14 TRBD2 TRBJ2-7 TRBV5-1 NA CASSLTSGNYEQYF TGCGCCAGCAGCCTGACTAGCGGAAACTACGAGCAGTACTTC
16 TRBD2 TRBJ2-1 TRBV7-2 NA CASSPRPSGKSNEQFF TGTGCCAGCAGCCCGAGGCCCAGCGGGAAGTCGAATGAGCAGTTCTTC
15 NA TRBJ2-7 TRBV2 NA CASTPEAGGSYEQYF TGTGCCAGCACTCCAGAGGCCGGGGGAAGCTACGAGCAGTACTTC
12 NA TRBJ2-7 TRBV6-1 NA CASRWSQYEQYF TGTGCCAGCCGTTGGTCGCAGTACGAGCAGTACTTC
16 NA TRBJ2-1 TRBV13 NA CASSRRGRERVGEQFF TGTGCCAGCAGCCGCCGGGGGCGGGAGAGAGTCGGTGAGCAGTTCTTC
13 NA TRBJ1-3 TRBV30 few CAWRIASGNTIYF TGTGCCTGGAGGATTGCGTCTGGAAACACCATATATTTT
19 NA TRBJ2-2 TRBV9 NA CASSAHRDSSLRAAGELFF TGTGCCAGCAGCGCACATAGGGACTCTTCTTTGAGAGCGGCCGGGGAGCTGTTTTTT
15 TRBD1 TRBJ1-3 TRBV5-1 NA CASSSTGLSGNTIYF TGCGCCAGCAGCTCGACAGGGCTCTCTGGAAACACCATATATTTT
14 NA TRBJ2-2 TRBV28 once CASSLIGTTGELFF TGTGCCAGCAGTTTAATAGGGACCACCGGGGAGCTGTTTTTT
15 NA TRBJ1-5 TRBV6-6 NA CAIMERGESNQPQHF TGTGCCATCATGGAAAGGGGGGAGAGCAATCAGCCCCAGCATTTT
14 TRBD1 TRBJ1-2 TRBV27 NA CASSLTGFGNGYTF TGTGCCAGCAGTCTGACAGGGTTTGGGAATGGCTACACCTTC
14 NA TRBJ1-3 TRBV29-1 NA CSVVGPGTGNTIYF TGCAGCGTTGTTGGGCCGGGGACTGGAAACACCATATATTTT
14 NA TRBJ2-3 TRBV19 NA CAWSVSGSTDTQYF TGTGCCTGGAGTGTATCCGGGAGCACAGATACGCAGTATTTT
15 NA TRBJ2-2 TRBV7-9 NA CASSLDGRNTGELFF TGTGCCAGCAGCTTAGACGGAAGGAACACCGGGGAGCTGTTTTTT
14 NA TRBJ1-5 TRBV4-3 NA CASSPGQSNQPQHF TGCGCCAGCAGCCCAGGGCAGAGCAATCAGCCCCAGCATTTT
13 NA TRBJ2-7 TRBV6-5 NA CASRASLTNEQYF TGTGCCAGCAGGGCCTCTTTGACGAATGAGCAGTACTTC
14 TRBD1 TRBJ1-2 TRBV11-2 NA CASSVPGQVFGYTF TGTGCCAGCAGCGTTCCGGGACAGGTTTTCGGCTACACCTTC
14 TRBD1 TRBJ1-2 TRBV11-2 NA CASSLEGQYYGYTF TGTGCCAGCAGCTTAGAGGGACAGTACTATGGCTACACCTTC
15 NA TRBJ1-1 TRBV6-5 once CASSPRTVSDTEAFF TGTGCCAGCAGTCCCCGGACCGTTTCGGACACTGAAGCTTTCTTT
15 NA TRBJ2-7 TRBV5-5 once CASSLTGGSSYEQYF TGTGCCAGCAGCTTAACTGGGGGATCCTCCTACGAGCAGTACTTC
17 TRBD1 TRBJ1-4 TRBV7-9 NA CASSLEGRGVYGEKLFF TGTGCCAGCAGCTTAGAAGGCAGGGGGGTATACGGTGAAAAACTGTTTTTT
11 NA TRBJ2-7 TRBV6-5 NA CASRREYEQYF TGTGCCAGCAGACGCGAATACGAGCAGTACTTC
14 NA TRBJ2-1 TRBV10-3 NA CAISVEGSYNEQFF TGTGCCATCAGTGTGGAAGGCTCATACAATGAGCAGTTCTTC
16 TRBD2 TRBJ2-5 TRBV9 NA CASSVSTSGGQETQYF TGTGCCAGCAGCGTTTCGACTAGCGGGGGGCAAGAGACCCAGTACTTC
13 NA TRBJ1-2 TRBV5-1 NA CASSSTDNYGYTF TGCGCCAGCAGCTCGACAGATAACTATGGCTACACCTTC
17 TRBD2 TRBJ2-1 TRBV5-6 NA CASLPQSLAGGYNEQFF TGTGCCAGCCTCCCCCAATCTCTAGCGGGAGGATACAATGAGCAGTTCTTC
18 TRBD2 TRBJ2-3 TRBV11-1 NA CASSQATSGGARTDTQYF TGTGCCAGCAGCCAAGCGACTAGCGGGGGGGCCCGCACAGATACGCAGTATTTT
15 TRBD1 TRBJ2-7 TRBV5-1 once CASSFRDSSPYEQYF TGCGCCAGCAGCTTTAGGGACAGTTCTCCCTACGAGCAGTACTTC
14 NA TRBJ1-6 TRBV7-2 NA CASSPRGINSPLHF TGTGCCAGCAGCCCTCGGGGGATTAATTCACCCCTCCACTTT
15 NA TRBJ2-1 TRBV2 once CASSGDRSSYNEQFF TGTGCCAGCAGCGGTGACAGGAGCTCCTACAATGAGCAGTTCTTC
16 TRBD2 TRBJ2-5 TRBV5-1 NA CASSADLAGGRETQYF TGCGCCAGCAGCGCCGACCTAGCGGGGGGCCGAGAGACCCAGTACTTC
16 TRBD1 TRBJ2-5 TRBV4-1 once CASSHDGTALSETQYF TGCGCCAGCAGCCACGATGGGACAGCCCTCTCGGAGACCCAGTACTTC
16 NA TRBJ1-6 TRBV6-6 NA CASSPGLGRGESPLHF TGTGCCAGCAGTCCCGGCTTAGGACGGGGGGAATCACCCCTCCACTTT
13 TRBD2 TRBJ2-3 TRBV30 once CAWAAGGRDTQYF TGTGCCTGGGCCGCGGGGGGGCGGGATACGCAGTATTTT
13 NA TRBJ1-6 TRBV14 NA CASSSWEGSPLHF TGTGCCAGCAGCAGCTGGGAGGGATCACCCCTCCACTTT
18 TRBD1 TRBJ1-3 TRBV30 NA CAWDPGQGLLSRGNTIYF TGTGCCTGGGACCCGGGACAGGGATTATTATCGCGGGGAAACACCATATATTTT
15 NA TRBJ1-2 TRBV6-1 once CASSEVGQPMRGYTF TGTGCCAGCAGTGAAGTCGGACAGCCTATGAGGGGCTACACCTTC